This T cell receptor (beta chain) was profiled in a study of vaccination and CD4 T cells after COVID-19. About the study: From HCoV-229E, HCoV-OC43, HCoV-NL63 and SARS-CoV-2, overlapping spike peptides were used to stimulate the cells.

As regards this clonotype: Its antigen is as yet unknown.

Cultured CD4+ T cell DNA underwent sequencing with the Oncomine TCR Beta short-read assay. One entry per CDR3 protein, called by TCRdb with MiXCR from the PCR reads. The data hold about 20,000 distinct CDR3 sequences, with over 50% observed a single time. The CDR3 extends over 14 amino acids. V was cut by 8 bases and J by 7 bases, with 15 bases left in between. Germline loops: CDR1 SEHNR, CDR2 FQNEAQ (reference sequence). Treatment described: approximately 10-day PBMC culture with coronavirus spike peptide pools or control peptides (ViraFEST assay). The rearrangement uses TRBV7-9 and TRBJ1-6; the D gene is possibly TRBD1 (5 bases). The TCR comes from a human donor who had recovered from COVID-19. The sample was CD4+ T cells from blood, cultured in vitro. The CDR3 spells CASGLDSKNSPLHF. DNA for the CDR3: TGTGCCAGCGGACTCGACAGCAAAAATTCACCCCTCCACTTT.